This T cell receptor beta chain was obtained from a study of T cells in Graves' hyperthyroidism and ophthalmopathy. About the research overall: Peripheral blood sampling occurred at initial diagnosis, before any treatment.

This clonotype came up a few times. CDR1 SGHVS and CDR2 FNYEAQ come from the germline V gene. The CDR3 length is 17 residues. With 5 bases clipped from V and 2 bases from J, the junction kept 10 bases outside the gene matches. TCR beta CDR3 sequences were amplified from RNA transcripts. Using the HTBI primer set, a first-round RT-PCR was run on the TCR CDR3. From the multiplex PCR reads, TCRdb called clonotypes with MiXCR, one entry per CDR3 protein. The data hold hundreds of thousands of distinct CDR3 sequences, with 12% to 15% observed a single time. This rearrangement joins TRBV7-6 to TRBJ2-3, with 10 bases matching TRBD2. The specimen was blood. The receptor was isolated from a woman aged 18-29 years with Graves' hyperthyroidism. In DNA, the CDR3 is TGTGCCAGCAGCCCCTTTGCTAGCGGGAGTAACACAGATACGCAGTATTTT. Residues: CASSPFASGSNTDTQYF.